Each of the 10 T cell receptor beta chains below was sequenced from the same sample in a study of technical replicates of blood from several donors. Data came from immunoSEQ multiplex PCR; TCRdb stores just in-frame clones and leaves some out. The data show roughly 70,000 clones, just under 95% seen once. Sequencing was done on a sample of T cells isolated from PBMCs. Every receptor here comes from a human donor in good health.

This chain joins TRBV29-1 and TRBJ2-7, with 10 bases that match TRBD1. Germline CDR1 reads SQVTM; CDR2 reads ANQGSEA. The CDR3 loop spans 16 amino acids. The V segment lost 4 bases and the J segment 2 bases; nucleotides outside the gene matches: 11. For the CDR3, the DNA is TGCAGCGTTGGTCCGGGACAGGGGAAAAGTGCCTACGAGCAGTACTTC. Its protein product is CSVGPGQGKSAYEQYF.

V and J are TRBV29-1 and TRBJ2-7, with TRBD2 as a possible D gene (6 bases). V was trimmed by 4 bases and J by 5 bases, leaving 15 bases between them. This CDR3 comprises 13 residues. Germline assignment: CDR1 SQVTM and CDR2 ANQGSEA. The CDR3 loop is CSVVGREENEQYF. The CDR3 DNA is TGCAGCGTTGTTGGCAGGGAGGAGAACGAGCAGTACTTC.

The chain is built from TRBV6-6 and TRBJ2-6; D is perhaps TRBD2 (7 bases). V was trimmed by 7 bases and J by 0 bases, leaving 13 bases between them. CDR1 is MNHNY, CDR2 SVGAGI, per germline (reference sequence). The CDR3 covers 16 residues. The CDR3 sequence is CASTGGLRSGANVLTF. The CDR3 DNA is TGTGCCAGCACGGGGGGCCTACGCTCTGGGGCCAACGTCCTGACTTTC.

The genes are TRBV5-1 and TRBJ2-2; unclear D gene. CDR3 length: 15 residues. V was shortened by 1 base and J by 2 bases, with 9 bases between the two germline ends. Germline loops: CDR1 SGHRS, CDR2 YFSETQ. The CDR3 sequence: CASSLRDINTGELFF. The CDR3 DNA sequence: TGCGCCAGCAGCTTGCGAGACATAAACACCGGGGAGCTGTTTTTT.

The chain links TRBV18 to TRBJ1-1; D not resolved. CDR1 KGHSH and CDR2 LQKENI come from the germline V gene. Trimming left V 2 bases short and J 1 base short, with 5 bases between. The CDR3 spans 13 residues. The CDR3 protein is CASSPGRNTEAFF. CDR3 in DNA: TGTGCCAGCTCACCAGGGCGGAACACTGAAGCTTTCTTT.

This chain uses TRBV7-8 with TRBJ2-1; a possible D gene is TRBD2 (6 bases). CDR3 size: 16 residues. V lost 3 bases to trimming and J lost 4 bases, with 16 bases between them. Germline CDR1 and CDR2: SGHVS and FQNEAQ. CDR3 in DNA: TGTGCCAGCAGCTTTTCCGGGAGTACCGGGTACAATGAGCAGTTCTTC. This gives the protein CASSFSGSTGYNEQFF.

The chain has TRBV7-6 and TRBJ2-1; 8 nucleotides align to TRBD2. The CDR3 has 15 amino acids. Trimming cost V 5 bases and J 6 bases; bases outside gene matches: 9. Looked up from germline, CDR1 is SGHVS and CDR2 is FNYEAQ. The CDR3 is CASSNGLASSNEQFF. The CDR3, as DNA: TGTGCCAGCAGCAATGGACTAGCATCATCCAATGAGCAGTTCTTC.

V and J are TRBV10-3 and TRBJ1-2, with a weak D call TRBD1 (6 bases). Looked up from germline, CDR1 is ENHRY and CDR2 is SYGVKD. The CDR3 covers 12 residues. Trimming took 3 bases from V and 8 from J, leaving 10 bases between them. CDR3 sequence reads: CAISETGKGYTF. CDR3 nucleotide sequence: TGTGCCATCAGTGAAACAGGGAAGGGCTACACCTTC.

The chain combines TRBV7-2 with TRBJ1-1; D gene unclear. The V end lost 5 bases, the J end lost 0 bases, and 7 bases lay between the germline ends. This CDR3 is 13 amino acids long. Germline V lookup: CDR1 SGHTA, CDR2 FQGNSA. The CDR3 nucleotides are TGTGCCAGCAGCCCTCTTATGAACACTGAAGCTTTCTTT. The encoded protein is CASSPLMNTEAFF.

V usage is TRBV20-1 and J usage is TRBJ2-3, with D hard to call. Germline V gene data show CDR1 as DFQATT and CDR2 as SNEGSKA (reference sequence). The CDR3 loop spans 11 amino acids. V shed 4 bases and J shed 6 bases, with 8 bases lying between them. The CDR3 sequence: CSATLSDTQYF. Written as DNA, the CDR3 is TGCAGTGCTACGTTAAGCGATACGCAGTATTTT.